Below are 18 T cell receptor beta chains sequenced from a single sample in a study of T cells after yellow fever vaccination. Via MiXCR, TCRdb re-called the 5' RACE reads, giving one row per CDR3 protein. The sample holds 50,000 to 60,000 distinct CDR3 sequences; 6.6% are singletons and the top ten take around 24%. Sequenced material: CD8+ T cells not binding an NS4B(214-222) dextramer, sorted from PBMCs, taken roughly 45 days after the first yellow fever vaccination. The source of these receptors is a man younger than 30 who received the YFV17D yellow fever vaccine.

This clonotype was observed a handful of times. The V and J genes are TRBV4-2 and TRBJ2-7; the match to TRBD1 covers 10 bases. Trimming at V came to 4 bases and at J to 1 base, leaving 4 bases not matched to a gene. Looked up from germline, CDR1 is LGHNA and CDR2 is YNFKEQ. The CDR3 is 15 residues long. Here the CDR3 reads CASSPRQGASYEQYF. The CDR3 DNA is TGTGCCAGCAGCCCGAGACAGGGGGCTTCCTACGAGCAGTACTTC.

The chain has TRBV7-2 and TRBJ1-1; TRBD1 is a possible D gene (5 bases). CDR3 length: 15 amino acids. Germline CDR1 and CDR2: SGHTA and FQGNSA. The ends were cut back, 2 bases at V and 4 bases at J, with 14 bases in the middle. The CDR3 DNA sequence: TGTGCCAGCAGCTTAACGGGACGCCTGGGCACTGAAGCTTTCTTT. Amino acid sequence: CASSLTGRLGTEAFF.

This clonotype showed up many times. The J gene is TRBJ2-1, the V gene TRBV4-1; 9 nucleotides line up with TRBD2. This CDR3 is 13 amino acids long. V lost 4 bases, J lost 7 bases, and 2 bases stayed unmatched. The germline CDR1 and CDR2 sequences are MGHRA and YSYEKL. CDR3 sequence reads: CASSLLAGNEQFF. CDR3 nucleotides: TGCGCCAGCAGCCTGCTAGCGGGGAATGAGCAGTTCTTC.

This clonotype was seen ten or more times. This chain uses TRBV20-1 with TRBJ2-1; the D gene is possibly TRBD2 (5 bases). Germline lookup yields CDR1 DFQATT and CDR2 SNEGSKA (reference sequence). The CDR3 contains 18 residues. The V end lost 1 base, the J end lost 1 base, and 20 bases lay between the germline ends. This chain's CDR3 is CSARGGNEILASYNEQFF. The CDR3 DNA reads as TGCAGTGCTAGAGGTGGGAACGAAATCCTAGCTTCCTACAATGAGCAGTTCTTC.

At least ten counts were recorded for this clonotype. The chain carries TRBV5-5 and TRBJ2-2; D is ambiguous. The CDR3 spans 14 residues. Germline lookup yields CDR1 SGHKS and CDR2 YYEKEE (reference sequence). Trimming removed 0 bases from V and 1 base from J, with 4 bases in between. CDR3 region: CASSLEGNTGELFF. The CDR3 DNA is TGTGCCAGCAGCTTGGAAGGGAACACCGGGGAGCTGTTTTTT.

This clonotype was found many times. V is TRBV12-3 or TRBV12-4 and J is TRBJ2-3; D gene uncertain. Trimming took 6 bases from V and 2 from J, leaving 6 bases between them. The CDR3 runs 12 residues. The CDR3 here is CASRIYTDTQYF. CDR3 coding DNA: TGTGCCAGCAGAATCTACACAGATACGCAGTATTTT.

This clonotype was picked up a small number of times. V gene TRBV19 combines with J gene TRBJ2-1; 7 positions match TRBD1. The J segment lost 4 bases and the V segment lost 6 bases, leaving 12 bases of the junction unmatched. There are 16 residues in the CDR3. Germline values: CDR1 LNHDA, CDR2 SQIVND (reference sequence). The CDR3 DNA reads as TGTGCCAGTAGCCCTCCCTGGGACAGCCCTTACAATGAGCAGTTCTTC. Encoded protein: CASSPPWDSPYNEQFF.

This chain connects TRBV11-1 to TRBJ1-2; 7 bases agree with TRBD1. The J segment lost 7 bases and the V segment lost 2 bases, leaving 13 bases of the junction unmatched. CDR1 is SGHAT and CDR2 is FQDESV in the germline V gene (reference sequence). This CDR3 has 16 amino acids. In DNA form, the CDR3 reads TGTGCCAGCAGCTTACCCGAGGGGACAGTTTTCTCTGGCTACACCTTC. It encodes CASSLPEGTVFSGYTF.

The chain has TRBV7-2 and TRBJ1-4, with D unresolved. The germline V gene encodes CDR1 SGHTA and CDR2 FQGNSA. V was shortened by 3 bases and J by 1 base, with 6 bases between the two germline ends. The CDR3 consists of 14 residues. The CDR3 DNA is TGTGCCAGCAGCTTGTTGGGAACTAATGAAAAACTGTTTTTT. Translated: CASSLLGTNEKLFF.

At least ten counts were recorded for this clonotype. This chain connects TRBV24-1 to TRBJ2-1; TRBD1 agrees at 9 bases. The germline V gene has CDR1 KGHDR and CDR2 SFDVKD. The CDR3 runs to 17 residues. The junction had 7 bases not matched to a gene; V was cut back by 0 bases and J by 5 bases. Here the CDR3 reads CATSDLPPGQGDNEQFF. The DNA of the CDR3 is TGTGCCACCAGTGATTTGCCCCCGGGACAGGGAGACAATGAGCAGTTCTTC.

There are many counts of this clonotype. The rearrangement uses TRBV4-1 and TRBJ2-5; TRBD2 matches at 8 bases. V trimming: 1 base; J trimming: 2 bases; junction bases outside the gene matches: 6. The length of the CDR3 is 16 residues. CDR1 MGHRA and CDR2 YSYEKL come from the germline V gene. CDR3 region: CASSQGRPSGQETQYF. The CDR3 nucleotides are TGCGCCAGCAGCCAAGGGAGGCCTAGCGGGCAAGAGACCCAGTACTTC.

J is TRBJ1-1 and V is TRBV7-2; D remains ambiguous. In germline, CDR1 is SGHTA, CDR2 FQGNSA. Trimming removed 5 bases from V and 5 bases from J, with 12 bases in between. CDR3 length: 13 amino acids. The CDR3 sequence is CASSLGPRTEAFF. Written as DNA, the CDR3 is TGTGCCAGCAGCCTGGGCCCCCGGACTGAAGCTTTCTTT.

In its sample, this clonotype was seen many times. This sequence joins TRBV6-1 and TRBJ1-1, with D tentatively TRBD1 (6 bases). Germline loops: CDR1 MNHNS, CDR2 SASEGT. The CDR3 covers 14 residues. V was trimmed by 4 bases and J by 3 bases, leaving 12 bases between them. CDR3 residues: CASSVPGHHTEAFF. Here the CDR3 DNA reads TGTGCCAGCAGTGTACCGGGACACCACACTGAAGCTTTCTTT.

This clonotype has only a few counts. This chain's CDR3 is CASTPMGWNTEAFF. The CDR3 DNA sequence: TGTGCCAGCACCCCGATGGGCTGGAACACTGAAGCTTTCTTT. This rearrangement joins TRBV28 to TRBJ1-1; D uncertain. The CDR3 loop spans 14 amino acids. Trimming took off 7 bases at V and 1 base at J, with 13 bases between the two ends. From germline, CDR1 is MDHEN and CDR2 SYDVKM.

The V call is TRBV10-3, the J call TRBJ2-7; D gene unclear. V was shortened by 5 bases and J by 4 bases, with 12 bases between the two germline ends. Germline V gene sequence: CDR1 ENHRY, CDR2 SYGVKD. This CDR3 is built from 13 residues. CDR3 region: CAISLTSEYEQYF. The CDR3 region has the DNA TGTGCCATCAGTTTAACATCCGAGTACGAGCAGTACTTC.

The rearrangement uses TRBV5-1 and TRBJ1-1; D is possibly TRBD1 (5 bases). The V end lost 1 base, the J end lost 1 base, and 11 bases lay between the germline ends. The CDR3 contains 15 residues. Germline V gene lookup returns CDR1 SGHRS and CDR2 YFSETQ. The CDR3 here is CASSLRGEPNTEAFF. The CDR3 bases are TGCGCCAGCAGCTTGCGGGGGGAGCCGAACACTGAAGCTTTCTTT.

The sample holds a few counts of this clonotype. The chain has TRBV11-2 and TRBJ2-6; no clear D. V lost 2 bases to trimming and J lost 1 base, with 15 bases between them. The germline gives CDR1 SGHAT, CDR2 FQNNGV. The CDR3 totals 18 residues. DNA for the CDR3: TGTGCCAGCAGCTTATTAAGCCCACGGCTTTCTGGGGCCAACGTCCTGACTTTC. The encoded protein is CASSLLSPRLSGANVLTF.

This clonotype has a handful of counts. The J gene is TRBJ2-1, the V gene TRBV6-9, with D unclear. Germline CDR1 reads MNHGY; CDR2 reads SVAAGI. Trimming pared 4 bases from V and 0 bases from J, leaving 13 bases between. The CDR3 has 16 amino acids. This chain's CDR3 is CASSFGSSSSYNEQFF. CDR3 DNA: TGTGCCAGCAGTTTTGGGTCTTCAAGCTCCTACAATGAGCAGTTCTTC.